A selection of T cell receptor beta chains follows, all from one sample in a study of blood T cell repertoires in COVID-19. Sequenced by immunoSEQ multiplex PCR; TCRdb stores in-frame clones only, minus some. Found here are 290,000 or so clones, around 87% of them singletons; the top ten hold approximately 2%. The material sequenced was peripheral blood. These receptors were collected from a man younger than 35 with active or convalescent COVID-19. CDR3s include the opening cysteine and the closing phenylalanine or tryptophan. The D gene is left open where the match is weak. Where a row states a size, it is once, few, many or the class of an expanded clone; other rows omit it.

TGTGCCAGCAGTTTATTAGGACAGGTTTCCCCCGGGGAGCTGTTTTTT	CASSLLGQVSPGELFF	-	TRBJ2-2	TRBD1	TRBV27
TGTGCCAGTAGGGGGACTCGGACATGGAACTCGAATGAAAAACTGTTTTTT	CASRGTRTWNSNEKLFF	-	TRBJ1-4	-	TRBV19
TGTGCCAGCAGTTACTCCGGGTACACCGGGGAGCTGTTTTTT	CASSYSGYTGELFF	-	TRBJ2-2	-	TRBV6-6
TGTGCCAGCAGCAACCACAGGGAAGCCTACGAGCAGTACTTC	CASSNHREAYEQYF	-	TRBJ2-7	-	TRBV27
TGCGCCAGCAGCCCGGGACACCCTAACTATGGCTACACCTTC	CASSPGHPNYGYTF	-	TRBJ1-2	-	TRBV4-1
TGTGCCAGCAGTTCTCAGCGGGGGGGCCGACACAATGAGCAGTTCTTC	CASSSQRGGRHNEQFF	-	TRBJ2-1	TRBD2	TRBV7-9
TGTGCCAGTAGTCTAGGACTAGCGAGCTACAATGAGCAGTTCTTC	CASSLGLASYNEQFF	-	TRBJ2-1	TRBD2	TRBV19
TGTGCCAGCAGCGTCGGGACAGGGTGGACTGAAAAACTGTTTTTT	CASSVGTGWTEKLFF	-	TRBJ1-4	TRBD1	TRBV9
TGTGCCAGCTCACCCCCTCGGGCTAGCGGCAACAATGAGCAGTTCTTC	CASSPPRASGNNEQFF	-	TRBJ2-1	TRBD2	TRBV18
TGCGCCAGCAGTGACCCAAAAATGGAGGTGGCCAATGAGCAGTTCTTC	CASSDPKMEVANEQFF	-	TRBJ2-1	-	TRBV10-1
TGTGCCACCACGAATCGGGACACCATATATTTT	CATTNRDTIYF	-	TRBJ1-3	-	TRBV2
TGTGCCAGCAGCTTAGTACTGCGGGGGGGCTCTTTTGAGCAGTTCTTC	CASSLVLRGGSFEQFF	-	TRBJ2-1	TRBD2	TRBV7-2
TGCGCCAGCAGCACCGGGACAGGGCTAGGGGAAAAACTGTTTTTT	CASSTGTGLGEKLFF	-	TRBJ1-4	TRBD1	TRBV5-1
TGTGCCAGCAGTGGGAGAGTGACAGGGGGTAGCAATCAGCCCCAGCATTTT	CASSGRVTGGSNQPQHF	-	TRBJ1-5	TRBD1	TRBV2
TGTGCCAGCAGTTTATTTCCCGGGACAAGGAACCTCTTC	CASSLFPGTRNLF	once	TRBJ2-1	-	TRBV27
TGTGCCAGCAGCCGGGACAGGGGCTACGAGCAGTACTTC	CASSRDRGYEQYF	-	TRBJ2-7	TRBD1	TRBV5-8
TGTGCCAGCAGTTCACGGAGTTCCGTACGCACAGATACGCAGTATTTT	CASSSRSSVRTDTQYF	-	TRBJ2-3	-	TRBV28
TGTGCCACCAGTGAACAGTATAATTCACCCCTCCACTTT	CATSEQYNSPLHF	-	TRBJ1-6	-	TRBV24-1
TGTGCCAGCAGCCAGGCCGGGACAGGGGAATACGAGCAGTACTTC	CASSQAGTGEYEQYF	-	TRBJ2-7	TRBD1	TRBV28
TGTGCCAGCAGCGCCATGGCGGGGGTCTCCTACAATGAGCAGTTCTTC	CASSAMAGVSYNEQFF	-	TRBJ2-1	TRBD2	TRBV6-6
TGTGCCAGCAGCAAAACCTACAGGGGCAGCAATCAGCCCCAGCATTTT	CASSKTYRGSNQPQHF	-	TRBJ1-5	-	TRBV21-1
TGTGCCATCAGTGAGCAGGGAATGGCCGGGGAGCTGTTTTTT	CAISEQGMAGELFF	-	TRBJ2-2	-	TRBV10-3
TGTGCCAGCAGCTTAGGCCTGAGGCAGCCCCAGCATTTT	CASSLGLRQPQHF	-	TRBJ1-5	-	TRBV11-2
TGCAGTGCTCGTGATCCCGCGGGAGGGTGGGCAGATACGCAGTATTTT	CSARDPAGGWADTQYF	once	TRBJ2-3	TRBD2	TRBV20-1
TGTGCCAGCACCCCTACAGGGGGCGATTCACCCCTCCACTTT	CASTPTGGDSPLHF	-	TRBJ1-6	TRBD1	TRBV5-5
TGTGCCAATACAGACAGGGAATTCACTGAAGCTTTCTTT	CANTDREFTEAFF	-	TRBJ1-1	TRBD1	TRBV6-5
TGTGCCAGCAGCCAAGACTTCGCAGGGTCCAATGAGCAGTTCTTC	CASSQDFAGSNEQFF	-	TRBJ2-1	-	TRBV3-1/TRBV3-2
TGTGCCAGCAATGGACTCTCCTACGAGCAGTACTTC	CASNGLSYEQYF	-	TRBJ2-7	-	TRBV6-6
TGTGCCAGCAGCACAACTTTAAGACTAGCGGGGGAAGTCAAAAACATTCAGTACTTC	CASSTTLRLAGEVKNIQYF	once	TRBJ2-4	-	TRBV21-1
TGTGCCAGCACCCCTGGTAGCGGGAGTTCATATGAGCAGTTCTTC	CASTPGSGSSYEQFF	few	TRBJ2-1	TRBD2	TRBV27
TGTGCCAGTAGTTACACAGATACGCAGTATTTT	CASSYTDTQYF	-	TRBJ2-3	-	TRBV19
TGTGCCAGCAGTGCCTTAGACAGGGGAAGTCAGCCCCAGCATTTT	CASSALDRGSQPQHF	-	TRBJ1-5	TRBD1	TRBV6-2/TRBV6-3
TGCGCCAGCAGTGACAGCAGCGGGGGCTACAATGAGCAGTTCTTC	CASSDSSGGYNEQFF	-	TRBJ2-1	TRBD2	TRBV10-2
TGCGCCAGCAGCCAACACCGGGACTTCTATGGCTACACCTTC	CASSQHRDFYGYTF	once	TRBJ1-2	-	TRBV4-1
TGTGCCAGCAGCCAAGTCGTTAGCAGAGCGCACGAGCAGTACTTC	CASSQVVSRAHEQYF	-	TRBJ2-7	-	TRBV3-1/TRBV3-2
TGTGCCAGCAGCTCCTCAGGGGAAGAGACCCAGTACTTC	CASSSSGEETQYF	-	TRBJ2-5	-	TRBV7-9
TGTGCCATCAGTGATCAGGGAAACACTGAAGCTTTCTTT	CAISDQGNTEAFF	-	TRBJ1-1	-	TRBV10-3
TGTGCCAGCAGCCAAGTTAGCGGGGGGACGGGCTACGAGCAGTACTTC	CASSQVSGGTGYEQYF	-	TRBJ2-7	TRBD2	TRBV4-2
TGTGCCATCAGTGCCCTAGCAACTAATGAAAAACTGTTTTTT	CAISALATNEKLFF	-	TRBJ1-4	-	TRBV10-3
TGTGCCAGCAGCTTAACACTAGCGGGAGGTTCCAATGAGCAGTTCTTC	CASSLTLAGGSNEQFF	-	TRBJ2-1	TRBD2	TRBV2
TGTGCCAGCAGCTTCCCATCCCTACAGGGAATCGACGGCTACACCTTC	CASSFPSLQGIDGYTF	-	TRBJ1-2	-	TRBV11-2
TGTGCCAGCAGTGAGGTGGAGGGGGGGAACGAGCAGTACTTC	CASSEVEGGNEQYF	-	TRBJ2-7	-	TRBV2
TGTGCCAGCAGCCAAGCTAGCCCCGATACGCAGTATTTT	CASSQASPDTQYF	-	TRBJ2-3	-	TRBV4-2
TGCGCCAGCAGGAAGACAGGGAACACTGAAGCTTTCTTT	CASRKTGNTEAFF	-	TRBJ1-1	-	TRBV10-1
TGCGCCAGCAGTGATAGTACCAGGGGCGAGCAGTACTTC	CASSDSTRGEQYF	-	TRBJ2-7	-	TRBV10-2
TGCGCCAGCAGTCCGGGACAGGGTGAGGACACTGAAGCTTTCTTT	CASSPGQGEDTEAFF	few	TRBJ1-1	TRBD1	TRBV10-1
TGTGCCAGCAGTATAGGAATAGCGGGAGCCTACGAGCAGTACTTC	CASSIGIAGAYEQYF	-	TRBJ2-7	TRBD2	TRBV27
TGTGCCAGCAGCCCCAAGTACTCTAGCACAGATACGCAGTATTTT	CASSPKYSSTDTQYF	once	TRBJ2-3	-	TRBV7-9
TGTGCCAGCAGCTTTAGGGACTTTGCCGATACGCAGTATTTT	CASSFRDFADTQYF	once	TRBJ2-3	-	TRBV7-9
TGCAGTGCTAGTAGCGCACCCGAGAACACTGAAGCTTTCTTT	CSASSAPENTEAFF	-	TRBJ1-1	-	TRBV20-1
TGCAGCGTTCCCTTCACAGATACGCAGTATTTT	CSVPFTDTQYF	few	TRBJ2-3	-	TRBV29-1
TGTGCCAGCAGCTTGGGACAGGGGATTTCACCCCTCCACTTT	CASSLGQGISPLHF	-	TRBJ1-6	TRBD1	TRBV7-9
TGTGCCAGCTCACCCGCGGGAAATCAGCCCCAGCATTTT	CASSPAGNQPQHF	-	TRBJ1-5	-	TRBV18
TGTGCCAGCTCAAGGGGGGGCCAAGCTAACTATGGCTACACCTTC	CASSRGGQANYGYTF	-	TRBJ1-2	-	TRBV27
TGTGCCAGCAGCTTAATGGGAGATGGCACTGAAGCTTTCTTT	CASSLMGDGTEAFF	-	TRBJ1-1	-	TRBV7-3